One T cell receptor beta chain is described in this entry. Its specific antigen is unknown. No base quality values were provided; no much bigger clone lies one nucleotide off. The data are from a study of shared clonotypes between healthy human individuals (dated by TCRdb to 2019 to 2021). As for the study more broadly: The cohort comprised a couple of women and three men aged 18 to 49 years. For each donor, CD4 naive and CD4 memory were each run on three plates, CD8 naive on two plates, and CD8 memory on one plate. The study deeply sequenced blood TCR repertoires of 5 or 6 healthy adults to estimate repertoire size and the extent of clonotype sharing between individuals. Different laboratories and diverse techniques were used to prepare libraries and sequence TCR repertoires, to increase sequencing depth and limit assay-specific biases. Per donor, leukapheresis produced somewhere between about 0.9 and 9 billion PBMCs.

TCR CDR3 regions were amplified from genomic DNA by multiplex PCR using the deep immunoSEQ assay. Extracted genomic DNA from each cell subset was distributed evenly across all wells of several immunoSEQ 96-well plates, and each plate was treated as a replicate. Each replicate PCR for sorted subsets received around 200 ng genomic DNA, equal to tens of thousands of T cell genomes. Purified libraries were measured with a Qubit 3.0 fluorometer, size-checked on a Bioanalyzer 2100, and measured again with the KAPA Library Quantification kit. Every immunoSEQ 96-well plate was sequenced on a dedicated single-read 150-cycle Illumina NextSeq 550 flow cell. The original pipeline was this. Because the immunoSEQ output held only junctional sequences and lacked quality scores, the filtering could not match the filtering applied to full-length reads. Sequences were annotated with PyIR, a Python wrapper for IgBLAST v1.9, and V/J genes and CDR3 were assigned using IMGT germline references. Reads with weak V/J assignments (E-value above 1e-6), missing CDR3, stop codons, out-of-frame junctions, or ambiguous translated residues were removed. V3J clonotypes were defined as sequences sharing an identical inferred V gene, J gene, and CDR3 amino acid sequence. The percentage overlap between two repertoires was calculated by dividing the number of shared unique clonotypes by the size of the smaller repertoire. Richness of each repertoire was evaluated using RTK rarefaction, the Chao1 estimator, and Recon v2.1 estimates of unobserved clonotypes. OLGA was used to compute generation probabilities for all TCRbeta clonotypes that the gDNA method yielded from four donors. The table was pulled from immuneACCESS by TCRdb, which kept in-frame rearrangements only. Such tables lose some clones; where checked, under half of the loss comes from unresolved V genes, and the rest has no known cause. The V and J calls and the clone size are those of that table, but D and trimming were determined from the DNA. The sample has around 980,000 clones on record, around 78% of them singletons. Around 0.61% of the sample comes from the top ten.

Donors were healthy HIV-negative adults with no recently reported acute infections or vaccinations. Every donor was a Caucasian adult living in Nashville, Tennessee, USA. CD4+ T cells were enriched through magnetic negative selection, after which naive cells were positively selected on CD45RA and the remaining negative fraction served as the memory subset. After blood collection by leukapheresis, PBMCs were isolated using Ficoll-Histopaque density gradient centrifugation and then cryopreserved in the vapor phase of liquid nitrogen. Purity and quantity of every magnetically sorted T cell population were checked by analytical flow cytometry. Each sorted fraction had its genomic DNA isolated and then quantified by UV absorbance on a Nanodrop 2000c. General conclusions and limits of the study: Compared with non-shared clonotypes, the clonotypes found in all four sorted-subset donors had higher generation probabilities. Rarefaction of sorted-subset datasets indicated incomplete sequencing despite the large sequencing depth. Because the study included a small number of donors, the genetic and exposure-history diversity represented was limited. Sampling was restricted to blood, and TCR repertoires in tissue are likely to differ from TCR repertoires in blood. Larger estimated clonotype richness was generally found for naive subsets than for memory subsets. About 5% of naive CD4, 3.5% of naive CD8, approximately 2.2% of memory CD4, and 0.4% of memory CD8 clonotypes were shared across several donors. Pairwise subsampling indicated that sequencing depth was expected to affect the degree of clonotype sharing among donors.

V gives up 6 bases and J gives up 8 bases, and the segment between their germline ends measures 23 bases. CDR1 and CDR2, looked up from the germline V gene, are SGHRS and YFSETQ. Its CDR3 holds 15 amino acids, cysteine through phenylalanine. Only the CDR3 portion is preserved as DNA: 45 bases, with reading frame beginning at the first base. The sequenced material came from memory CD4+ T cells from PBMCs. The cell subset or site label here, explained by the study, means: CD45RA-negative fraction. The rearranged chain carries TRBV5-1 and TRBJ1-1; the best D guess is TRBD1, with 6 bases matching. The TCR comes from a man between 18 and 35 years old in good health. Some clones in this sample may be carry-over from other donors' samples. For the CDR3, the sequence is CASTSFQGSKPEAFF. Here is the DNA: TGCGCCAGCACGTCTTTTCAGGGGTCCAAACCGGAAGCTTTCTTT.